The sequence of this T cell receptor (beta chain) was determined in a study of spatial heterogeneity in lung cancer. Whole-study context: Alpha-chain sequences were consistently detected in smaller numbers than beta-chain sequences.

Deletions cut 2 bases from V and 2 bases from J, with 8 bases between. The CDR3 sequence is 14 residues long. CDR1 and CDR2 from the germline V gene are SGHVS and FNYEAQ. The time point: sample taken at primary tumor resection. No cell sorting; template was whole RNA from tumor, lung tissue or PBMC. Donors were roughly 70 untreated early-stage non-small cell lung cancer patients. Using its own MiXCR run on the 5' RACE reads, TCRdb lists one record per CDR3 protein. This table has roughly 12,000 distinct CDR3 sequences, over 15% appearing once. Findings and limits, study-wide: Tumor TCRs that were ubiquitous and expanded showed up in blood more at resection than follow-up.

This clonotype appeared many times. The antigen remains unidentified. V gene TRBV7-6 combines with J gene TRBJ2-3; D unclear. Sequences were derived from PBMCs, sampled at surgery. This clonotype originated in a male donor with early-stage non-small cell lung cancer. The CDR3 sequence is CASSLYSTTDTQYF. In DNA form, the CDR3 reads TGTGCCAGCAGCTTATACAGCACCACAGATACGCAGTATTTT. The full variable domain, rest sourced from reference TRBV7-6 and TRBJ2-3, is GAGVSQSPRYKVTKRGQDVALRCDPISGHVSLYWYRQALGQGPEFLTYFNYEAQQDKSGLPNDRFSAERPEGSISTLTIQRTEQRDSAMYRCASSLYSTTDTQYFGPGTRLTVL.